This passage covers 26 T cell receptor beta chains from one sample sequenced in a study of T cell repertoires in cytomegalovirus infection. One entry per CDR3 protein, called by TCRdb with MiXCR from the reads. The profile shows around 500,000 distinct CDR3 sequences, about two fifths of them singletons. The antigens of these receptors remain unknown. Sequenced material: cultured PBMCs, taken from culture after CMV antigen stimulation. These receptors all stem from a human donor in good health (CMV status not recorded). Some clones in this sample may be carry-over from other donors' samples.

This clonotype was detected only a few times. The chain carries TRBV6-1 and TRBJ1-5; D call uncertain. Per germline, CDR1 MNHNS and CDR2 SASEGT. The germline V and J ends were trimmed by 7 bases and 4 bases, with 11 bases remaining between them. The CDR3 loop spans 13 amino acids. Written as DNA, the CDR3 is TGTGCCAGCACCCCGGACCTTAATCAGCCCCAGCATTTT. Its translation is CASTPDLNQPQHF.

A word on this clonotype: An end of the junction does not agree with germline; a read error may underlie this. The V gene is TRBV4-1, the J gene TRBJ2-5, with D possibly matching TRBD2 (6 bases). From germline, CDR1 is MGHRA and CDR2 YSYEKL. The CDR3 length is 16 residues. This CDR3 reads CASSHPAGLAQETQYF. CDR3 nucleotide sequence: TGTGCCAGCAGCCACCCCGCGGGGTTAGCGCAAGAGACCCAGTACTTC.

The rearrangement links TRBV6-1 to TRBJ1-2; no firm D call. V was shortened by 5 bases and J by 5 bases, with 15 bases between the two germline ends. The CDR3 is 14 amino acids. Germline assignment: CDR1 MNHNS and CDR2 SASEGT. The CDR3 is CASSPNRISYGYTF. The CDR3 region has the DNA TGTGCCAGCAGTCCAAATCGAATATCGTATGGCTACACCTTC.

CDR3 sequence reads: CASSIGLAGEQYF. For the CDR3, the DNA is TGTGCCAGCAGTATTGGACTAGCGGGCGAGCAGTACTTC. The J gene is TRBJ2-7, the V gene TRBV12-3 or TRBV12-4, with 11 nucleotides matching TRBD2. The length of the CDR3 is 13 residues. Trimming removed 5 bases from V and 6 bases from J; junction bases left unmatched: 3.

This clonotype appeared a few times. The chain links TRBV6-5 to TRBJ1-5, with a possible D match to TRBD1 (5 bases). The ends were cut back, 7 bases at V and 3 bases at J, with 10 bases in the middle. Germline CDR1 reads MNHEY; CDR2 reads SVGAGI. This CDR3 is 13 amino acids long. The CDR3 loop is CASKRGINQPQHF. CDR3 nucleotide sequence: TGTGCCAGCAAGCGGGGGATCAATCAGCCCCAGCATTTT.

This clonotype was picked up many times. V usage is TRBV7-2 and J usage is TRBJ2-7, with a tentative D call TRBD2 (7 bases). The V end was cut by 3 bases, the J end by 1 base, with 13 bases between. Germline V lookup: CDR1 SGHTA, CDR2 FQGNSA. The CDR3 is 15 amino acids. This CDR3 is CASSLSRGGSYEQYF. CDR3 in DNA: TGTGCCAGCAGCTTGTCCAGGGGAGGGTCCTACGAGCAGTACTTC.

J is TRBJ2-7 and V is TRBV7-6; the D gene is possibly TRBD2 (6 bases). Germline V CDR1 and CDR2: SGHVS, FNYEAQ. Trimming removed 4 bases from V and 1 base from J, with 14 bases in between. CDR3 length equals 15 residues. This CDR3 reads CASSSTAGLSYEQYF. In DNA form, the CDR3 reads TGTGCCAGCAGCTCAACTGCGGGACTGTCCTACGAGCAGTACTTC.

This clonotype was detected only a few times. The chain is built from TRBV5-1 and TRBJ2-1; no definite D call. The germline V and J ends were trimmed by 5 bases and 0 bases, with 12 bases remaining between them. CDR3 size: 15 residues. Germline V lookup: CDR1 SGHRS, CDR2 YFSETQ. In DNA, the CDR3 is TGCGCCAGCAGTACCGACGAGAGCTCCTACAATGAGCAGTTCTTC. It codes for CASSTDESSYNEQFF.

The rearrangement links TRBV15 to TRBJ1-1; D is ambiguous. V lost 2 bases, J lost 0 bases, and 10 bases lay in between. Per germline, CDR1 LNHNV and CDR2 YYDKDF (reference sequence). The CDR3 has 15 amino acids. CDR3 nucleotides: TGTGCCACCAGCAGATCTATTAACCTGAACACTGAAGCTTTCTTT. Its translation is CATSRSINLNTEAFF.

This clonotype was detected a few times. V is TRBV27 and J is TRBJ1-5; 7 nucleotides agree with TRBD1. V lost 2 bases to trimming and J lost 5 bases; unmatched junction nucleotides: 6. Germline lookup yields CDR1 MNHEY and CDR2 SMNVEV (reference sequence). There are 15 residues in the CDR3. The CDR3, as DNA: TGTGCCAGCAGTTTAAGTGGGACAGCCCATCAGCCCCAGCATTTT. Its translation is CASSLSGTAHQPQHF.

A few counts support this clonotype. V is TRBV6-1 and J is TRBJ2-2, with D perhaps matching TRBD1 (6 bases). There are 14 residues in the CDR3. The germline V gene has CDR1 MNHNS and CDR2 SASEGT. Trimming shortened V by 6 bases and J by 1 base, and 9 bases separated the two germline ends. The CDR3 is CASSRTENTGELFF. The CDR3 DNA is TGTGCCAGCAGCAGGACAGAGAACACCGGGGAGCTGTTTTTT.

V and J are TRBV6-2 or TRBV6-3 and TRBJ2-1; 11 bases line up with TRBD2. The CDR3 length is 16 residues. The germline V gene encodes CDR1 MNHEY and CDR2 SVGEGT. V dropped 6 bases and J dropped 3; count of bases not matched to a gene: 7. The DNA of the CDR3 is TGTGCCAGCAGGGGACTAGCGGCAGAAAACTACAATGAGCAGTTCTTC. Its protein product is CASRGLAAENYNEQFF.

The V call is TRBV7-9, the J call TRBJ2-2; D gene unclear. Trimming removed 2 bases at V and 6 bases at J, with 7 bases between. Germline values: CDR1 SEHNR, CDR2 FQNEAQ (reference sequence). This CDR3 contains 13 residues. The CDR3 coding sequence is TGTGCCAGCAGCTTACTCGTTTCCGGGGAGCTGTTTTTT. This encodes CASSLLVSGELFF.

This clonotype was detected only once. CDR3 sequence (DNA): TGTGCCAGCACAAAGCTCCGGGACAGGGGCACCCATTTGTTCATTTCCCCCCTCCACTTT. As protein: CASTKLRDRGTHLFISPLHF. The rearrangement links TRBV27 to TRBJ1-6, with TRBD1 identical over 10 bases. The CDR3 runs 20 residues. From germline, CDR1 is MNHEY and CDR2 SMNVEV (reference sequence). With V trimmed by 7 bases and J by 13 bases, 28 bases remained unmatched.

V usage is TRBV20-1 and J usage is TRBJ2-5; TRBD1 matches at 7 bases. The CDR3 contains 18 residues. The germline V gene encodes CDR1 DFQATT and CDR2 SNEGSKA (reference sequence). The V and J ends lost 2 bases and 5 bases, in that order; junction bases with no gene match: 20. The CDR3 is CSARSLGAGRGLRETQYF. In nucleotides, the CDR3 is TGCAGTGCTAGATCCCTCGGCGCGGGTAGGGGGCTTCGGGAGACCCAGTACTTC.

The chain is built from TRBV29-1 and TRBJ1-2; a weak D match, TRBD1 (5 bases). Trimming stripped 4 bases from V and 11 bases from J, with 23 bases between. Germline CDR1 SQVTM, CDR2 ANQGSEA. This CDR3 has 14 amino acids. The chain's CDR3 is CSVAALSVGTGYTF. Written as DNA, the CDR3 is TGCAGCGTTGCTGCCCTCTCAGTGGGGACGGGTTACACCTTC.

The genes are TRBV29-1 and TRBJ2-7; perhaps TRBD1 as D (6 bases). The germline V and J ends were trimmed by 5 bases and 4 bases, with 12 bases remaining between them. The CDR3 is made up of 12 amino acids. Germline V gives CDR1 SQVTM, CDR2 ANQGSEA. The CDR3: CSVHVGAYEQYF. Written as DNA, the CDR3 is TGCAGCGTTCACGTGGGGGCATACGAGCAGTACTTC.

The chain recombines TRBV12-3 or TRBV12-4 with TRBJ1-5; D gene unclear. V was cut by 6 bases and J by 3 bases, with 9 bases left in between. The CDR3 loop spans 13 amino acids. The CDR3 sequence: CASSQYDNQPQHF. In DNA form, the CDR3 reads TGTGCCAGCAGCCAGTATGACAATCAGCCCCAGCATTTT.

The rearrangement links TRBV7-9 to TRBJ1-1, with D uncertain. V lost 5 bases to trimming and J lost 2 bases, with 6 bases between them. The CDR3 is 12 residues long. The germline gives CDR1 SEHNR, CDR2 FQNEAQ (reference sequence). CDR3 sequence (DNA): TGTGCCAGCAGCCGACCAAACACTGAAGCTTTCTTT. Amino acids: CASSRPNTEAFF.

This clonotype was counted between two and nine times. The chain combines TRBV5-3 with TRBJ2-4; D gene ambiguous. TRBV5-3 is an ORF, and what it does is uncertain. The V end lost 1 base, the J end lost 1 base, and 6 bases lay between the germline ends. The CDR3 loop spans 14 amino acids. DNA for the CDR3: TGTGCCAGAAGCTTGAGCCGGGCCAAAAACATTCAGTACTTC. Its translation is CARSLSRAKNIQYF.

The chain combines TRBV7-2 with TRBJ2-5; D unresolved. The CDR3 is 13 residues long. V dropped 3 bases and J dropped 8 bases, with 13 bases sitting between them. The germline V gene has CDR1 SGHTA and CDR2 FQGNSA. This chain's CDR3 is CASSLGRVGTQYF. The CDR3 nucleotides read TGTGCCAGCAGCTTGGGTAGGGTAGGCACCCAGTACTTC. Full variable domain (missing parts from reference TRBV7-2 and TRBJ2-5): GAGVSQSPSNKVTEKGKDVELRCDPISGHTALYWYRQSLGQGLEFLIYFQGNSAPDKSGLPSDRFSAERTGGSVSTLTIQRTQQEDSAVYLCASSLGRVGTQYFGPGTRLLVL.

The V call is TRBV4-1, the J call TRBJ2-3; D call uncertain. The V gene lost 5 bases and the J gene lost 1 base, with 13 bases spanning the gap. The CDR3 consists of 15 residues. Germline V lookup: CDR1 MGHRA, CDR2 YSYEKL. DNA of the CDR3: TGCGCCAGCAGCTATTTACCTGGGGGCACAGATACGCAGTATTTT. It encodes CASSYLPGGTDTQYF.

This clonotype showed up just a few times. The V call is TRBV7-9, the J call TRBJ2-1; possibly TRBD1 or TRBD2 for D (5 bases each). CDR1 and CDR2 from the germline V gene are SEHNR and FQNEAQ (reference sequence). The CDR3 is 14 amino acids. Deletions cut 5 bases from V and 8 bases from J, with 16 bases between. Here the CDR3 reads CASSALERGDEQFF. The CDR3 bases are TGTGCCAGCAGCGCGTTGGAACGGGGCGATGAGCAGTTCTTC.

The DNA for the CDR3 is TGTGCCATCAGTGAGTGGCAGGGCAGAGGTCAGCCCCAGCATTTT. It is translated as CAISEWQGRGQPQHF. The gene calls are TRBV10-3 and TRBJ1-5; a possible D gene is TRBD1 (5 bases). Trimming pared 1 base from V and 6 bases from J, leaving 13 bases between. Germline-derived CDR1 and CDR2 are ENHRY and SYGVKD. The CDR3 length is 15 residues.

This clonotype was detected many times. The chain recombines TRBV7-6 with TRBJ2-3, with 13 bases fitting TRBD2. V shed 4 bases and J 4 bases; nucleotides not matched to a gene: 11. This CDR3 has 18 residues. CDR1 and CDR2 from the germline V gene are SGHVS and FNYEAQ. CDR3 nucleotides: TGTGCCAGCAGCTCGACTAGCGGGGGGCCAATAGGAGCAGATACGCAGTATTTT. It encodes CASSSTSGGPIGADTQYF.

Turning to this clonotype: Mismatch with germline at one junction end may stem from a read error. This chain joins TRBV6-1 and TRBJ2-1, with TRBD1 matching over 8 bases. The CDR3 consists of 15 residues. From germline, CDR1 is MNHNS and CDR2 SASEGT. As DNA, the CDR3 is TGTGCCAGCAGCGAAGACGAATCGGGACAGGATGAGCAGTTCTTC. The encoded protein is CASSEDESGQDEQFF.